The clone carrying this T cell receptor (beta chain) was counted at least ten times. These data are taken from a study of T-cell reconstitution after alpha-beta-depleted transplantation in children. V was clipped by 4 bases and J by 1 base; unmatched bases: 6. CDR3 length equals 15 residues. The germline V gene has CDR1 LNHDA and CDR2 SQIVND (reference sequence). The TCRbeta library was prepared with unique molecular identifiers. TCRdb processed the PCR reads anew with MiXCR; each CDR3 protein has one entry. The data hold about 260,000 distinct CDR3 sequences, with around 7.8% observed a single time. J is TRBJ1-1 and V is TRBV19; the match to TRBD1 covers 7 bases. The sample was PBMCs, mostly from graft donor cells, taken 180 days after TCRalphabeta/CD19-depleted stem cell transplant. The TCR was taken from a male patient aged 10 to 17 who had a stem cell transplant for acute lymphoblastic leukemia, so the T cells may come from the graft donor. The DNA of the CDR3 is TGTGCCAGTAGTACTCGGACAGGTGGGAACACTGAAGCTTTCTTT. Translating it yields CASSTRTGGNTEAFF.